The 21 T cell receptor beta chains below were found in one sample sequenced in a study of post-analysis software for immune sequencing data. Broader study findings: Included in a set of roughly five TRBV segments more frequent in patients than controls were TRBV5-6, TRBV5-1 and TRBV20-1.

Their specific antigens are unknown. TCR beta cDNA libraries included unique molecular identifiers. TCRdb processed the PCR reads anew with MiXCR; each CDR3 protein has one entry. The table includes hundreds of thousands of distinct CDR3 sequences, roughly 50% detected once. Sequencing was done on a sample of blood. The source is a girl between 5 and 17 years old with multiple sclerosis.

This clonotype appeared a few times. The chain carries TRBV6-6 and TRBJ2-3; 11 bases align to TRBD2. CDR3 length equals 16 residues. The J segment lost 0 bases and the V segment lost 4 bases, leaving 3 bases of the junction unmatched. The germline V gene encodes CDR1 MNHNY and CDR2 SVGAGI (reference sequence). The CDR3: CASSSRLAGSTDTQYF. The CDR3 DNA reads TGTGCCAGCAGTTCCCGACTAGCGGGGAGCACAGATACGCAGTATTTT.

This chain joins TRBV12-3 or TRBV12-4 and TRBJ2-5; 11 nucleotides align to TRBD1. The better agreement between TRBJ2-7 and the DNA end casts doubt on the J call. This CDR3 has 16 residues. CDR3 bases: TGTGCCAGCAGTTTAGAGGGACAGGGGGTTTTGTACGAGCAGTACTTC. Protein sequence: CASSLEGQGVLYEQYF.

This clonotype came up a few times. CDR3 in DNA: TGCAGTGCTAGTGGCCTAGCGGGGGTACCCGACCAAGAGACCCAGTACTTC. It translates to CSASGLAGVPDQETQYF. The chain combines TRBV20-1 with TRBJ2-5, with 10 bases lining up with TRBD2. The V segment lost 3 bases and the J segment 0 bases; nucleotides outside the gene matches: 10. There are 17 residues in the CDR3. Looked up from germline, CDR1 is DFQATT and CDR2 is SNEGSKA (reference sequence).

This clonotype was detected only a few times. V gene TRBV20-1 combines with J gene TRBJ2-4; D might be TRBD1 (5 bases). The CDR3 length is 12 residues. Germline lookup yields CDR1 DFQATT and CDR2 SNEGSKA (reference sequence). V lost 5 bases to trimming and J lost 9 bases, with 14 bases between them. The CDR3 DNA is TGCAGTGCTGGGGCGGCTCGAAGCATTCAGTACTTC. It encodes CSAGAARSIQYF.

This rearrangement joins TRBV20-1 to TRBJ2-3, with TRBD1 as a possible D gene (5 bases). CDR3 length: 14 amino acids. V lost 2 bases to trimming and J lost 6 bases, with 15 bases between them. Germline V gene lookup returns CDR1 DFQATT and CDR2 SNEGSKA (reference sequence). The chain's CDR3 is CSARHVGLSDTQYF. The CDR3 bases are TGCAGTGCTAGACATGTGGGGCTAAGCGATACGCAGTATTTT.

Notes on this clonotype: A read error may be the cause here, since a much bigger clone is one base away. The rearrangement uses TRBV14 and TRBJ2-1, with 10 bases lining up with TRBD2. The V gene end was trimmed by 1 base and the J gene end by 10 bases; junction bases not matched to a gene: 7. This CDR3 spans 15 amino acids. Germline V gene sequence: CDR1 SGHDN, CDR2 FVKESK. CDR3 sequence: CASSQVGLAAYEQFF. The DNA for the CDR3 is TGTGCCAGCAGCCAAGTAGGACTAGCGGCTTACGAGCAGTTCTTC.

The chain is built from TRBV9 and TRBJ2-4, with TRBD2 as a possible D gene (6 bases). Trimming pared 3 bases from V and 13 bases from J, leaving 23 bases between. The germline CDR1 and CDR2 sequences are SGDLS and YYNGEE. There are 15 residues in the CDR3. In DNA form, the CDR3 reads TGTGCCAGCAGCGCCCGGGGGAGAGCTCACAATGAGCAGTACTTC. This encodes CASSARGRAHNEQYF.

The V call is TRBV14, the J call TRBJ1-2; 8 bases agree with TRBD1. V trimming: 1 base; J trimming: 4 bases; junction bases outside the gene matches: 5. Germline V gives CDR1 SGHDN, CDR2 FVKESK. The CDR3 is made up of 15 amino acids. CDR3 sequence (DNA): TGTGCCAGCAGCCAAGTTCAGGGGGCAGGCTATGGCTACACCTTC. This encodes CASSQVQGAGYGYTF.

This clonotype was counted between two and nine times. The rearrangement joins TRBV20-1 to TRBJ2-7; D unresolved. Judging by the DNA end, TRBJ2-1 fits better; the J call may be wrong. The CDR3 has 14 amino acids. Germline values: CDR1 DFQATT, CDR2 SNEGSKA (reference sequence). The CDR3 sequence: CSARMAGRHNEQFF. CDR3 sequence (DNA): TGCAGTGCTAGAATGGCAGGCCGGCACAATGAGCAGTTCTTC.

The rearrangement uses TRBV6-5 and TRBJ2-7; no clear D. In germline, CDR1 is MNHEY, CDR2 SVGAGI. The CDR3 consists of 11 residues. Between the trimmed V and J ends, which lost 6 bases and 5 bases, there was a span of 8 bases. CDR3 sequence reads: CASRKRDEQYF. The CDR3 bases are TGTGCCAGCAGAAAAAGGGACGAGCAGTACTTC.

V and J are TRBV13 and TRBJ1-1; D gene unclear. There are 12 residues in the CDR3. Trimming shortened V by 5 bases and J by 8 bases, and 12 bases separated the two germline ends. From germline, CDR1 is PRHDT and CDR2 FYEKMQ (reference sequence). CDR3 DNA sequence: TGTGCCAGCAGCGTGGAAACTCCCGAAGCTTTCTTT. Its translation: CASSVETPEAFF.

This clonotype was seen a handful of times. The chain employs TRBV10-3 and TRBJ2-6; no clear D. The germline CDR1 and CDR2 sequences are ENHRY and SYGVKD. Trimming pared 4 bases from V and 0 bases from J, leaving 7 bases between. The CDR3 totals 15 residues. The CDR3 nucleotides read TGTGCCATCAGTGCATCGTACTCTGGGGCCAACGTCCTGACTTTC. It encodes CAISASYSGANVLTF.

The chain couples TRBV7-9 to TRBJ2-7; TRBD2 aligns across 10 bases. CDR1 is SEHNR and CDR2 is FQNEAQ in the germline V gene (reference sequence). CDR3 length: 17 amino acids. V gave up 1 base and J gave up 3 bases; unmatched junction bases: 9. CDR3 region: CASSLGSSGSSSYEQYF. CDR3 coding DNA: TGTGCCAGCAGCTTAGGATCTAGCGGGAGTTCTAGCTACGAGCAGTACTTC.

The chain joins TRBV20-1 to TRBJ2-3; perhaps TRBD1 as D (6 bases). Germline CDR1 and CDR2: DFQATT and SNEGSKA (reference sequence). There are 14 residues in the CDR3. Between the trimmed V and J ends, which lost 3 bases and 2 bases, there was a span of 12 bases. This chain's CDR3 is CSARDVGATDTQYF. CDR3 nucleotide sequence: TGCAGTGCTAGGGACGTGGGGGCCACAGATACGCAGTATTTT.

The chain couples TRBV7-4 to TRBJ2-1; the match to TRBD2 covers 8 bases. Germline CDR1 reads SGHVT; CDR2 reads SQSDAQ. J lost 3 bases, V lost 4 bases, and 14 bases had no gene match. This CDR3 contains 18 residues. The CDR3 DNA sequence: TGTGCCAGCAGCTCGGGGGGGTGTTCGGGTTCGAACTACAATGAGCAGTTCTTC. This sequence encodes CASSSGGCSGSNYNEQFF.

The chain has TRBV7-9 and TRBJ2-5; tentatively, D is TRBD1 (6 bases). Germline lookup yields CDR1 SEHNR and CDR2 FQNEAQ (reference sequence). CDR3 length equals 16 residues. The V end lost 5 bases, the J end lost 9 bases, and 25 bases lay between the germline ends. The CDR3 is CASSPRRIPTWGPQYF. DNA for the CDR3: TGTGCCAGCAGCCCAAGACGTATCCCCACCTGGGGGCCCCAGTACTTC.

This clonotype has more than one count but fewer than ten. The V and J genes are TRBV10-3 and TRBJ1-2; D might be TRBD1 (5 bases). The V gene lost 6 bases and the J gene lost 7 bases, with 15 bases spanning the gap. CDR3 length equals 13 residues. Germline CDR1 ENHRY, CDR2 SYGVKD. CDR3 amino acids: CAISPTDGTGYTF. The CDR3 DNA is TGTGCCATCAGCCCGACAGACGGGACTGGCTACACCTTC.

The rearrangement joins TRBV20-1 to TRBJ2-7; D is possibly TRBD2 (6 bases). This CDR3 is built from 13 residues. V lost 5 bases and J 6 bases, leaving 17 bases between the germline ends. Germline CDR1 reads DFQATT; CDR2 reads SNEGSKA (reference sequence). The CDR3 spells CSAPEGAIGEQYF. The CDR3 nucleotides are TGCAGTGCTCCGGAGGGAGCTATAGGCGAGCAGTACTTC.

V and J are TRBV12-3 or TRBV12-4 and TRBJ2-3; 9 nucleotides align to TRBD2. The CDR3 sequence is 16 residues long. The J segment lost 4 bases and the V segment lost 3 bases, leaving 8 bases of the junction unmatched. CDR3 sequence reads: CASSLERGALADTQYF. The CDR3 DNA is TGTGCCAGCAGTTTGGAGCGGGGGGCCCTTGCAGATACGCAGTATTTT.

The chain recombines TRBV20-1 with TRBJ2-1; perhaps TRBD2 as D (6 bases). Germline CDR1 is DFQATT and CDR2 is SNEGSKA (reference sequence). This CDR3 comprises 15 residues. The V end lost 0 bases, the J end lost 6 bases, and 15 bases lay between the germline ends. In DNA form, the CDR3 reads TGCAGTGCTAGAGATGCGGACCAGGGAGGCAATGAGCAGTTCTTC. Amino acids: CSARDADQGGNEQFF.

This chain uses TRBV7-2 with TRBJ1-1; D perhaps matches TRBD1 (6 bases). This CDR3 comprises 16 residues. The germline V gene encodes CDR1 SGHTA and CDR2 FQGNSA. V dropped 4 bases and J dropped 0 bases, with 15 bases sitting between them. The CDR3 loop is CASSSPGQFMNTEAFF. As DNA, the CDR3 is TGTGCCAGCAGCTCACCCGGACAGTTCATGAACACTGAAGCTTTCTTT.